This record concerns one T cell receptor (beta chain) sequence. The data stem from a study of blood T cell repertoires in COVID-19. Data came from immunoSEQ multiplex PCR; TCRdb stores just in-frame clones and leaves some out. The table records about 190,000 clones, over 75% of them present only once. This TCR was recovered from a middle-aged woman who had recovered from COVID-19. Specimen: peripheral blood.

The CDR3 region is CASSPNPTGTDQFF. Here the CDR3 DNA reads TGTGCCAGCAGCCCCAACCCTACCGGGACAGACCAGTTCTTC. V and J are TRBV7-6 and TRBJ2-1, with 7 bases that match TRBD1. Germline CDR1 reads SGHVS; CDR2 reads FNYEAQ. The CDR3 runs to 14 residues. V lost 5 bases, J lost 13 bases, and 14 bases stayed unmatched.